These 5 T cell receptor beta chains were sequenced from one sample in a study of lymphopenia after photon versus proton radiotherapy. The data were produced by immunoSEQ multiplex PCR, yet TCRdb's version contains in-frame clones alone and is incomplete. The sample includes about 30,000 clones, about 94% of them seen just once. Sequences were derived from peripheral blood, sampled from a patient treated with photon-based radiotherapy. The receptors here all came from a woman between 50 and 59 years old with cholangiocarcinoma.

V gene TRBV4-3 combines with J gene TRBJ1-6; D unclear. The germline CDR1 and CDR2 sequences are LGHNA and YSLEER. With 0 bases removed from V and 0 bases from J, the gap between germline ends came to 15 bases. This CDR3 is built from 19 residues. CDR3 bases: TGCGCCAGCAGCCAAGACCCGGACTCCAAAAGCTCCTATAATTCACCCCTCCACTTT. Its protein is CASSQDPDSKSSYNSPLHF.

The CDR3: CASSPSGAKYEQYF. CDR3 DNA sequence: TGCGCCAGCAGCCCCTCCGGGGCCAAGTACGAGCAGTACTTC. The genes are TRBV4-3 and TRBJ2-7; D may correspond to TRBD1 or TRBD2 (5 bases each). The CDR3 spans 14 residues. Per the germline V gene, CDR1 is LGHNA and CDR2 is YSLEER. V lost 4 bases and J lost 4, with 14 bases in between.

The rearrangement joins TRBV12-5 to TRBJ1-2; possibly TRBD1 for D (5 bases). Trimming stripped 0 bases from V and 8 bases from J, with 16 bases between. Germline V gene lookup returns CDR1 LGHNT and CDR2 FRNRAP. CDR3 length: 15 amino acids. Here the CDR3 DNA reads TGTGCTAGTGGTTTGGTAGTCCGGGGCGCTCGGGGCTACACCTTC. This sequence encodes CASGLVVRGARGYTF.

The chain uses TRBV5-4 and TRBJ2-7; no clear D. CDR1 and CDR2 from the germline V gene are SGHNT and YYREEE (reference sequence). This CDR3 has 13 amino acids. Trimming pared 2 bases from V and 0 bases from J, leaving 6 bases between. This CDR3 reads CASSLKYSYEQYF. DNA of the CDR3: TGTGCCAGCAGCTTAAAATACTCCTACGAGCAGTACTTC.

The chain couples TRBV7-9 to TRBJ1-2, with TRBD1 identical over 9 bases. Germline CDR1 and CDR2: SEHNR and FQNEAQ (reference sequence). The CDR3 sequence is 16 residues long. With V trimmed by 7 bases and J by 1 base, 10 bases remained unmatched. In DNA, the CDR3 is TGTGCCAGCATCATGACCGGGACAGGGCTTAACTATGGCTACACCTTC. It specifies CASIMTGTGLNYGYTF.